The present T cell receptor (beta chain) was sequenced within a study of T cell repertoires and Cas9 in healthy adults. Across the whole study: CD4 and CD8 compartments: SpCas9-reactive T cells profiled for potency, cytotoxicity, lineage.

Points from the study as a whole: Reportedly, SpCas9-reactive effector T cell proliferation and function were mitigated by SpCas9-reactive Tregs in vitro.

Looked up from germline, CDR1 is SGDLS and CDR2 is YYNGEE. This CDR3 has 13 residues. Trimming removed 0 bases from V and 7 bases from J; junction bases left unmatched: 4. For this clone: The antigen is undetermined.

The method was immunoSEQ multiplex PCR; TCRdb's version includes in-frame clones alone and lacks a portion of them. The data contain tens of thousands of clones, just under 95% of them seen just once; the ten biggest clones take up more than 0.65%. This chain links TRBV9 with TRBJ2-7, with TRBD2 identical over 7 bases. This TCR came from a human donor in good health. The specimen was CD4+ effector T cells (CD127+, CD25-, CD137-, CD154-) from PBMCs; culture status not recorded. The CDR3 protein is CASSVGSGGEQYV. The DNA of the CDR3 is TGTGCCAGCAGCGTAGGTTCCGGGGGGGAGCAGTACGTC.